This T cell receptor beta chain was obtained from a study of shared T cell receptors in the human thymus. The CDR3 spans 16 residues. V lost 2 bases, J lost 6 bases, and 17 bases lay in between. CDR1 and CDR2 (germline): LNHNV, YYDKDF (reference sequence). Clones were read by immunoSEQ multiplex PCR, and TCRdb kept only the in-frame ones, dropping some. The table records about 380,000 clones, 85% to 95% of them present only once. Sequencing was performed on thymocytes. The TCR sequence derives from a human donor. This chain joins TRBV15 and TRBJ1-5; perhaps TRBD1 as D (5 bases). The CDR3 reads CATSRLRGREPQPQHF. CDR3 coding DNA: TGTGCCACCAGCAGACTGCGCGGCAGGGAGCCTCAGCCCCAGCATTTT.